Sequencing of this TCR beta chain was carried out in a study of a mutant IDH1 vaccine in newly diagnosed glioma. Study summary: Patients under treatment included about 60% males and approximately 40% females and had a mean age of 40.4 years.

Between the trimmed V and J ends, which lost 9 bases and 8 bases, there was a span of 16 bases. CDR3 length: 12 amino acids. Germline values: CDR1 MNHNS, CDR2 SASEGT. Generated by immunoSEQ multiplex PCR, the TCRdb table keeps only in-frame clones and is missing some. Among 35,000 to 50,000 clones listed, around 84% were seen once. Described time point: week 23, last vaccination. A 20-mer mutant IDH1 peptide at 300 ug was injected subcutaneously with topical imiquimod. Donor diagnoses consisted of new WHO grade 3 or 4 IDH1-mutant, ATRX-lost astrocytomas. Comment on this clone: Its specificity is unknown.

V and J are TRBV6-1 and TRBJ1-1; tentatively, D is TRBD1 (6 bases). The TCR originated in a woman aged 18-29 years with glioma. Some clones in this sample may be carry-over from other donors' samples. Sequences were derived from PBMCs, sampled from a glioma patient whose treatment included an IDH1 peptide vaccine. Here the CDR3 reads CASTTGRDEAFF. As DNA, the CDR3 is TGTGCCAGTACGACAGGTCGTGACGAAGCTTTCTTT.